Below, one T cell receptor beta chain is given with its context. Its target antigen remains unknown. Base qualities are missing; no much larger clone stands one base away. The CDR3 regions of human TCRbeta chains were analyzed by immunosequencing. In the original analysis: TCRs in the repertoires were compared against a reference library of SARS-CoV-2-specific TCRs that had been generated with the MIRA antigen-specificity platform. Breadth meant the fraction of unique TCRs that were SARS-CoV-2-associated, whereas depth meant the fraction of total T cells that were SARS-CoV-2-associated. Using the MIRA data, every spike-specific TCR was mapped to the spike region that the TCR reacted to and assigned to either a CD4 or a CD8 class. Log10-transformed breadth and depth values were compared by one-way ANOVA with Sidak's multiple comparisons tests. TCRdb provides this immuneACCESS table in a form limited to in-frame rearrangements. Some clones are lacking; in checked studies, under half of them reflect an unresolved V gene, and why the rest are absent is not known. V and J calls and clone size are as listed in that table; D and trimming were resolved from the DNA. The sample profile shows about 120,000 clones; around 93% of them were found once. The ten largest account for 0.8% to 1.1% of the sample.

The sample belongs to a study of T cell responses to AZD1222 COVID-19 vaccine (dated by TCRdb to the early 2020s). Broadly, across the study: AZD1222 recipients whose second dose came at about 4 weeks and those whose second dose came at about 12 weeks were combined into one group, since spike-specific TCR depth and breadth did not differ between the two schedules. Trial participants were enrolled by age into subgroups of 18-55, 56-69 and 70-plus years, and around 150, 28 and 57 TCR-sequenced participants, respectively, were included in these subgroups. A total of 230 to 250 trial participants underwent TCR sequencing, of whom some 210 received two doses of AZD1222 and about 25 received two doses of the MenACWY control vaccine. Broad study findings and their caveats: No day 14 peak-response samples were available, so repertoires were characterized only after the peak T cell response. In the small 56-69-year group, the increase in depth fell short of significance, most likely because of low power. A significant rise in spike-specific TCR breadth and depth was observed after two AZD1222 doses relative to day 0 and relative to MenACWY recipients. Reportedly, almost half of the unique spike-specific TCRs recognized epitopes lying outside the regions that are mutated in the B.1.351 and B.1.1.7 variants. Conclusions about previously exposed vaccinees are limited, since just 6 or 7 AZD1222 recipients were seropositive for SARS-CoV-2 at baseline. Participants were mostly white British and included more females than males, and it was suggested by the authors that clonal diversity may have been underestimated. The whole spike protein was spanned by vaccine-associated CD4 TCRs, and dominant responses were seen in regions 160-218 and 743-854.

Trimming costs V 5 bases and J 4 bases, and their ends lie 11 bases apart. Measured from the cysteine to the phenylalanine, the CDR3 is 13 residues long. Solely the CDR3 DNA is kept, with 39 bases framed from the first base. The time point label for this specimen denotes: baseline before first vaccination. The vaccinee samples were drawn from two UK trials, COV001 and COV002, one of which was a single-blind randomized controlled phase 2/3 trial testing AZD1222 (ChAdOx1 nCoV-19) in healthy adults. For TCRbeta chain sequencing, PBMC samples from trial participants were taken at day 0 and at day 28 after the second dose.

This TCR was sampled from an adult in good health. Specimen: peripheral blood, collected on day 0 of AZD1222 vaccination. The chain was built from TRBV12-3 or TRBV12-4 and TRBJ1-2, and perhaps TRBD1 as D gene, on 6 matching bases. The bases are TGTGCCAGCAGTATGACAGGCGCCTATGGCTACACCTTC. Its protein is CASSMTGAYGYTF.